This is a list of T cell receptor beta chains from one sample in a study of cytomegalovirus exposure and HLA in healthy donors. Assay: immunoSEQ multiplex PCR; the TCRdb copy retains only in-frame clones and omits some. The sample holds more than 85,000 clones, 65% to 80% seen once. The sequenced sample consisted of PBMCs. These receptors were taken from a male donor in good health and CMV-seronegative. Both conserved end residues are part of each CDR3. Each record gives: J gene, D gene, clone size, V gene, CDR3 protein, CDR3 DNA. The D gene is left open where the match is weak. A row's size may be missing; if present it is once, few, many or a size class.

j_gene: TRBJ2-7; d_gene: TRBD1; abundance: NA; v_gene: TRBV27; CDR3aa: CASSWTGTGKGDYEQYF; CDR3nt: TGTGCCAGCAGTTGGACCGGGACAGGGAAGGGAGACTACGAGCAGTACTTC
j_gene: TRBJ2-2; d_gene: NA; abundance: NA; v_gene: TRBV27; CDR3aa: CASRGQNTGELFF; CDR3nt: TGTGCCAGCAGAGGACAGAACACCGGGGAGCTGTTTTTT
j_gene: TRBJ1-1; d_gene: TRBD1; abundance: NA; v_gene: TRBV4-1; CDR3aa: CASSQSLTRGPIEAFF; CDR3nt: TGCGCCAGCAGCCAATCCCTAACCAGGGGGCCTATTGAAGCTTTCTTT
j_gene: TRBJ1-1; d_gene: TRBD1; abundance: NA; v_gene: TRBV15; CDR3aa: CATSSLQGRGTAFF; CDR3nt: TGTGCCACCAGCTCTTTACAGGGGCGCGGTACCGCTTTCTTT
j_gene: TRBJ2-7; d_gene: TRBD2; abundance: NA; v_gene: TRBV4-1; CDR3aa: CASSPILAGGHEQYF; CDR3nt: TGCGCCAGCAGCCCTATCCTAGCGGGAGGTCACGAGCAGTACTTC
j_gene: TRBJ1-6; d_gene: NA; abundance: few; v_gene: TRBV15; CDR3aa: CATTLLNNSPLHF; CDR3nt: TGTGCCACCACCCTACTGAATAATTCACCCCTCCACTTT
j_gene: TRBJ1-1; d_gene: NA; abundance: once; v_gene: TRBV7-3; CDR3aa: CASSLSGVSNTEAFF; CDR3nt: TGTGCCAGCAGCTTATCAGGGGTATCGAACACTGAAGCTTTCTTT
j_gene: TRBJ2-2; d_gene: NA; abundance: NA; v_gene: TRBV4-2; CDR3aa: CASSQILVSGELFF; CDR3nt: TGTGCCAGCAGCCAAATCCTGGTCAGCGGGGAGCTGTTTTTT
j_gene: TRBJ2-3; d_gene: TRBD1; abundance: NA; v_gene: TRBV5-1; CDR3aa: CASSVTGTGLTDTQYF; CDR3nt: TGCGCCAGCAGCGTTACCGGGACAGGGCTCACAGATACGCAGTATTTT
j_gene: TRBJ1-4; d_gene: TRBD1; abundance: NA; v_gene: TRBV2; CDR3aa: CASSGRWTGRNEKLFF; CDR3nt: TGTGCCAGCAGTGGCCGGTGGACAGGCCGCAATGAAAAACTGTTTTTT
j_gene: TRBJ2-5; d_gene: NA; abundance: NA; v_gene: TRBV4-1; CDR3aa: CASSDWGRGALKQETQYF; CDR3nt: TGCGCCAGCAGCGACTGGGGACGGGGGGCGCTGAAGCAAGAGACCCAGTACTTC
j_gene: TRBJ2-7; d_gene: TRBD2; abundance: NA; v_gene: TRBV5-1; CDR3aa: CASSLTSGTSYEQYF; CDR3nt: TGCGCCAGCAGCTTAACTAGCGGGACCTCCTACGAGCAGTACTTC
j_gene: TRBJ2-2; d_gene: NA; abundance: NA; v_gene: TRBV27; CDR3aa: CASSPRRGTGELFF; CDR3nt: TGTGCCAGCAGTCCCCGCCGGGGCACCGGGGAGCTGTTTTTT
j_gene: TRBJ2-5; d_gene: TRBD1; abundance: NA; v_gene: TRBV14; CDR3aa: CASSQDPGGETQYF; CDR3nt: TGTGCCAGCAGCCAAGATCCAGGGGGAGAGACCCAGTACTTC
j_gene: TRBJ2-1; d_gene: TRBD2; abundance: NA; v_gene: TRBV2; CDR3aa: CATPRRGSSATEQFF; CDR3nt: TGTGCCACCCCGCGGCGCGGGAGCAGCGCAACTGAGCAGTTCTTC
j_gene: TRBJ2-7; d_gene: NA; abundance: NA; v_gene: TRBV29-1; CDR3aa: CSVGSSYEQYF; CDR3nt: TGCAGCGTGGGGAGCTCCTACGAGCAGTACTTC
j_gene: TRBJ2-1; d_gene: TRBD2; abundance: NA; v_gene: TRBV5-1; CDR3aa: CASSASGGYNEQFF; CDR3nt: TGCGCCAGCAGCGCTAGCGGGGGGTACAATGAGCAGTTCTTC